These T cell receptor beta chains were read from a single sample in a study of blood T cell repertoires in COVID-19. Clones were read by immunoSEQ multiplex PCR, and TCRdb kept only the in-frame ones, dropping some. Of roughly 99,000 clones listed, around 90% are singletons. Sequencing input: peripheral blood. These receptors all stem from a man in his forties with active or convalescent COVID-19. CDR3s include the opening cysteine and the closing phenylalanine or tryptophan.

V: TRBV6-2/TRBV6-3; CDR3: CASSYGSGTSGRRRVEQFF
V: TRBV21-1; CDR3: CASSRLPAGVGPGELFF
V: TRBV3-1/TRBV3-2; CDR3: CASSPGGGGSQPQHF
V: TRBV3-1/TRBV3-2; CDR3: CASSHRQGSTGELFF
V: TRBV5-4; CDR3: CASSPSRGTNEKLFF
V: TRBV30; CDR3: CAWQPGQLNQPQHF
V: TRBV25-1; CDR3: CASSTQRLAGFYEQYF
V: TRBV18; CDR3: CASSPSIGGTGNTIYF
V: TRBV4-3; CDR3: CASSQRVPPSSYNEQFF
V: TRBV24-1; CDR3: CATSREGGYNEQFF
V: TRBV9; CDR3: CASSPRTGEETQYF
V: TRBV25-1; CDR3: CASSDEVEGYTF
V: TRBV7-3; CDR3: CASTEGGSGSNTEAFF
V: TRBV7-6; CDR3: CASSSLAGVLNTGELFF
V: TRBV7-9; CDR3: CASSLGGPVGNQPQHF
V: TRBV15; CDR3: CATSIQVYNSPLHF
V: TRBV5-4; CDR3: CASSVSGQGTYNEQFF
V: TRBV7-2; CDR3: CASSFTGDQPQHF
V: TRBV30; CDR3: CAWKGQINEKLFF
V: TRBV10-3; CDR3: CAISESRSTGFDEQFF
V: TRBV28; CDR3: CASRDRATYEQYF
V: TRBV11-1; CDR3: CASSRDFPYEQFF
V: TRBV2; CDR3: CASSYGTVSSYEQYF
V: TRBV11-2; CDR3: CASRRPGLAGYEQYF
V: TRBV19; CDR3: CASSTGTANTEAFF
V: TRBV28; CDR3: CASSLLAGTEAFF
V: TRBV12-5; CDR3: CASGLAGGNTEAFF
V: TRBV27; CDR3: CASSFQGFTGELFF
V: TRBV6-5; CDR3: CASRRTGLSTDTQYF
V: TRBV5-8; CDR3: CASSSRQLSSYEQYF
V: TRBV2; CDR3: CASSEARGNSPLHF
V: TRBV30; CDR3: CAWSRSGGETQYF
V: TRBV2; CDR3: CASRRYSQPQHF
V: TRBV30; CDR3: CAWSVRWGPSYEQYF
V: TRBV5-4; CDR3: CASSRRDFDEQFF
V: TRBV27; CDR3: CASSRGTEAFF
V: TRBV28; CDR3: CASTGTTRNYGYTF
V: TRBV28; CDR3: CASSFISLAKNIQYF
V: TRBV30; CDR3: CAANVNLARRGEQYF
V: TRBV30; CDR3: CAWSYGTGELFF
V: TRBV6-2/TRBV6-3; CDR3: CASSYSDRGNQPQHF
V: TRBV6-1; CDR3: CASSEVPTQGLAQYF
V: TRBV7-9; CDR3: CASSRDRVVTGELFF
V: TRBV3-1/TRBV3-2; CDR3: CASSVGRGGGEQFF
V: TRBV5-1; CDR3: CASREGVGNEQFF
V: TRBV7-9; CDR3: CASSSLTGTSGTYEQYF
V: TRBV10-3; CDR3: CAISESFYRGNEKLFF
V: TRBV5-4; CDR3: CASSLVGRGEDGYTF
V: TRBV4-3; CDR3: CASSQWDRGGYGYTF
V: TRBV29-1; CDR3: CSVENSAGIYGYTF
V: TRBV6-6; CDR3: CASSYYSGEEHEQYF
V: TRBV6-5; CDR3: CASSYSVDQPQHF
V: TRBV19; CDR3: CASSSGYEQYF
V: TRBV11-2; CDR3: CASSSPRFSGFTYEQYF
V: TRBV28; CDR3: CASSLSGPGGEKLFF
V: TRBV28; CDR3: CASSQRGYQPQHF
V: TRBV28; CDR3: CASSVGSGANEKLFF